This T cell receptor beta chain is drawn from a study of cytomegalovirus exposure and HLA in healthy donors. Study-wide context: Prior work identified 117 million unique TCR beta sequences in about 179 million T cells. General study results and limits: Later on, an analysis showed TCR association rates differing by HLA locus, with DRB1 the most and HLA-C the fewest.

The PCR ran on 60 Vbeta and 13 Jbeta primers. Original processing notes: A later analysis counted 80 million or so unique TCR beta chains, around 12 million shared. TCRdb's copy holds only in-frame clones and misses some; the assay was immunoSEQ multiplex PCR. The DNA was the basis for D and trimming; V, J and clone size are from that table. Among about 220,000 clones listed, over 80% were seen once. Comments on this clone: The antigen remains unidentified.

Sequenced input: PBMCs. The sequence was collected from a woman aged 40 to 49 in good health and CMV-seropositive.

The CDR3 DNA sequence: TGTGCCAGCAACGTCCTCGGGGGGGGCCACGAGCAGTACTTC. This sequence encodes CASNVLGGGHEQYF. The chain employs TRBV28 and TRBJ2-7, with 8 bases aligning to TRBD2. The length of the CDR3 is 14 residues. The V segment lost 7 bases and the J segment 5 bases; nucleotides outside the gene matches: 10. The V gene's germline CDR1 is MDHEN and CDR2 SYDVKM.